The source of this T cell receptor (beta chain) is a study of shared clonotypes between healthy human individuals (dated by TCRdb to 2018 to 2021). At the level of the whole study: Three men and a couple of women, aged 18 to 49 years, made up the cohort. To increase sequencing depth and limit assay-specific biases, TCR repertoire library preparation and sequencing were carried out by different laboratories using diverse techniques. Between about 0.94 and 8.9 billion PBMCs per donor were obtained by leukapheresis. To estimate repertoire size and how much clonotype sharing occurs between individuals, the study deeply sequenced the blood TCR repertoires of roughly 5 healthy adults.

The donors were healthy, HIV-negative adults with no recently reported acute infections or vaccinations. Every donor was a Caucasian adult living in Nashville, Tennessee, USA. In the unsorted samples, approximately 82 million PBMCs were counted, and genomic DNA was extracted using the QIAamp DNA Blood Mini kit. Blood was collected by leukapheresis, and PBMCs were isolated by Ficoll-Histopaque density gradient centrifugation and then cryopreserved in liquid nitrogen vapor phase. Here is what the overall study found, with its caveats: Pairwise subsampling indicated that sequencing depth was expected to affect the degree of clonotype sharing among donors. Only blood was sampled, and tissue TCR repertoires likely differ from those in blood. The small number of donors limited the genetic and exposure-history diversity represented.

Comments on this clone: It has no known antigen specificity. Nothing much larger sits one base from this clone, and base qualities are not available.

Using the deep immunoSEQ assay, TCR CDR3 regions were amplified from genomic DNA by multiplex PCR. Genomic DNA extracted from each cell subset was distributed evenly over all wells of several immunoSEQ 96-well plates, and each plate served as one replicate. For unsorted PBMC, approximately 0.3 ug of genomic DNA, equivalent to 25,000 to 35,000 T cell genomes, went into each replicate PCR. Genomic DNA from unsorted PBMC was sequenced over ten immunoSEQ deep assay plates. The purified libraries were quantified using a Qubit 3.0 fluorometer, sized with a Bioanalyzer 2100, and then quantified again using the KAPA Library Quantification kit. A separate single-read 150-cycle Illumina NextSeq 550 flow cell was used to sequence each immunoSEQ 96-well plate. The authors' analysis ran thus. Because the immunoSEQ output included only junctional sequences and no quality scores, the filtering could not be the same as the filtering used for full-length reads. Sequences were annotated with PyIR, a Python wrapper for IgBLAST v1.9, and V/J genes and CDR3 were assigned using IMGT germline references. Reads were filtered out if the reads had weak V/J assignments (E-value above 1e-6), no CDR3, stop codons, out-of-frame junctions, or ambiguous translated residues. V3J clonotypes were defined by identical inferred V gene, J gene, and CDR3 amino acid sequence. Percentage overlap between repertoires was calculated by dividing the number of shared unique clonotypes by the size of the smaller repertoire. RTK rarefaction, the Chao1 estimator, and Recon v2.1 estimates of unobserved clonotypes were used to assess repertoire richness. Imported from immuneACCESS, the table was reduced by TCRdb to in-frame sequences with V and J called. These copies leave out some clones; in studies compared against another copy, an unresolved V gene accounts for under half, and the cause of the remainder is not known. The V and J calls and clone size are taken from that table; D and trimming were inferred from the DNA. For this sample the table gives approximately 500,000 clones, of which 70% to 85% were detected only once. More than 10% of the sample is taken by the ten largest.

The CDR3 contains 17 residues, cysteine and phenylalanine counted. Just CDR3 DNA is preserved here, 51 bases in frame from base 1. The junction carries 16 bases between V and J, which are trimmed by 4 bases and 0 bases respectively. CDR1 and CDR2, looked up from the germline V gene, are MDHEN and SYDVKM. This TCR derives from a woman in her thirties or forties in good health. Some clones in this sample may be carry-over from other donors' samples. The sample comprised PBMCs. The receptor chain draws on TRBV28 and TRBJ2-4; tentative D gene TRBD1, with 7 bases matching. Here is the DNA: TGTGCCAGCAGTTCCTGGTCAGGGGGACTAGCCAAAAACATTCAGTACTTC. The resulting protein is CASSSWSGGLAKNIQYF.